Given below is one T cell receptor beta chain in context. This clonotype has only a few counts. Its target antigen remains unknown. There are no base qualities to consult, and no much larger clone falls within one base. The library was prepared using 5' RACE. Instrument used: Illumina HiSeq 2500. A second PCR of roughly 7 to 11 cycles was performed with a sample-barcoded 5' primer and a J-beta primer mix. Each TCR beta cDNA molecule received a unique molecular identifier from a template-switch 5' adaptor carrying 12 random nucleotides. Each sample yielded at least 3 million CDR3-containing paired-end reads. All of the RNA was converted into first-strand cDNA using the Mint cDNA synthesis kit, with a TRBC-specific oligonucleotide serving as the primer. Following uracil-DNA glycosylase treatment, a first 18-cycle PCR with universal primers M1SS and BC2_uni_R was performed on all cDNA. In the original analysis: Normalization of each sample was performed by random selection of 1 million high-quality reads, each carrying a distinct molecular identifier. Instead of being binned into consensus sequences, reads with shared molecular identifiers were discarded. CDR3 identification, clonotype clustering and error correction used MiTCR with a Q25 quality threshold and the strictest error-elimination algorithm. A nonparametric unseen species model using Euler transformation provided a lower-bound estimate of total TCR beta diversity. TCRdb itself trimmed the public reads at Q25 with fastp, ran MiXCR and retained productive beta chains. A single entry per CDR3 protein holds the most common genes and DNA from its merged rows. TCRdb's processing, not the study's, gives the V and J calls here. For this sample there are approximately 850,000 distinct CDR3 sequences; about 42% appear just once. The ten largest make up roughly a fifth of the sample.

This sample is drawn from a study of blood T cells in healthy people across ages (dated by TCRdb to the mid-2010s). About the study as a whole: In model experiments, template switching captured about one uniquely barcoded TCR beta cDNA molecule for every two T cells. The donors were divided into four age groups: young (average approximately 17 years), middle-aged (about 41), aged (approximately 64) and long-lived (about 90). The study measured age-related changes in TCR beta repertoire diversity using deep sequencing normalized with unique cDNA molecular identifiers. Donors of different ages were randomly distributed across sequencing lanes to avoid experimental bias. The study analyzed two additional independent replicas of 1 million unique cDNA reads from the same blood draw for two donors, one aged 18 to 29 and one aged 80 or older.

Broad study findings and their caveats: Bulk unsorted PBMC profiling prevented conclusive comparison of naive and antigen-experienced compartments. A strong correlation was found between observed TCR beta diversity and the percentage of naive T cells measured by flow cytometry. As age increased, observed TCR beta diversity per million T cells dropped in a roughly linear way, and a significant reduction was already evident by age 40. Compared with the aged group, more naive CD4+ T cells, fewer expanded clones and increased TCR diversity were shown by the long-lived group, suggesting age selection. Estimates of total diversity based on one million sequenced T cells were regarded as lower bounds and as underestimates. Donor CMV infection status was unknown, potentially confounding age-related changes in expanded clonotypes.

Taken from cysteine to phenylalanine, the CDR3 has 11 residues. Only the CDR3 part of the read is kept: 33 bases, read in frame from the first base. CDR1 and CDR2 are drawn from the germline V gene: KGHDR, SFDVKD. Trimming at the junction amounts to 7 bases on V and 7 bases on J, and the germline ends lie 7 bases apart. The 39 donors, aged about 6 to 100 years, were systemically healthy Caucasian individuals from Russia. Each donor gave 9 to 10 milliliters of peripheral blood, collected into EDTA-treated Vacutainer tubes. Ficoll-Paque density-gradient centrifugation was used to isolate PBMCs, with at least 6.5 million obtained per sample. Total RNA was extracted from PBMCs with Trizol reagent, with at least 5.5 micrograms obtained per sample. The percentages of naive CD45RAhigh/CD27high T cells were determined by flow cytometry on a PBMC aliquot from every donor.

The clonotype was recovered from a man aged 55 to 69 in good health. The chain joins TRBV24-1 to TRBJ2-1; D gene: possibly TRBD1, on 5 matching bases. Sequenced sample: blood. The CDR3 amino acid sequence is: CATSRANEQFF. The DNA is as follows: TGTGCCACCAGCAGGGCTAATGAGCAGTTCTTC.